One and the same sample provided the 22 T cell receptor beta chains below, sequenced in a study of monozygotic twins with inflammatory bowel disease. TCRdb re-called the 5' RACE reads and gives one entry per CDR3 protein, without DNA. In total, the table holds approximately 150,000 distinct CDR3 sequences. Sequenced input: blood. The receptors stem from a human donor with ulcerative colitis or Crohn's disease, or a healthy co-twin of an affected twin (not recorded which).

The rearrangement links TRBV27 to TRBJ2-6; TCRdb lists TRBD1, though no DNA is available to test this call. The CDR3 loop spans 15 amino acids. The germline V gene encodes CDR1 MNHEY and CDR2 SMNVEV (reference sequence). The chain's CDR3 is CASSRQGAGANVLTF.

This sequence joins TRBV7-2 and TRBJ1-6; TCRdb proposes TRBD1, but this gene call is untestable without DNA. The CDR3 has 17 amino acids. Germline lookup yields CDR1 SGHTA and CDR2 FQGNSA. The CDR3 protein is CASSFGPGNSYNSPLHF.

The gene calls are TRBV5-6 and TRBJ2-4; TCRdb's D call of TRBD2 is untestable without DNA. This CDR3 is 15 amino acids long. From germline, CDR1 is SGHDT and CDR2 YYEEEE. CDR3 amino acids: CASSFGGRAKNIQYF.

The chain carries TRBV12-3 or TRBV12-4 and TRBJ2-5. This CDR3 has 12 amino acids. CDR3 residues: CASSLAMETQYF.

The rearrangement joins TRBV12-3 or TRBV12-4 to TRBJ2-4; TCRdb indicates TRBD2, and absent DNA this call remains unverified. The CDR3 is 14 residues long. The chain's CDR3 is CASSPVGIRGGKYF.

The chain joins TRBV7-9 to TRBJ2-3; TCRdb gives TRBD2 as the D gene, but with no DNA this cannot be confirmed. CDR3 length: 15 residues. Per germline, CDR1 SEHNR and CDR2 FQNEAQ (reference sequence). CDR3 amino acids: CASSFGGSTTDTQYF.

The chain carries TRBV11-2 and TRBJ2-4; the TCRdb D gene call, TRBD1, has no DNA to confirm it. CDR3 length: 15 amino acids. The germline V gene has CDR1 SGHAT and CDR2 FQNNGV. CDR3 loop: CASSLNRGHGNMQYF.

CDR3 sequence reads: CASSLDVNTFHYGYTF. The chain has TRBV5-1 and TRBJ1-2. Germline assignment: CDR1 SGHRS and CDR2 YFSETQ. The CDR3 extends over 16 amino acids. Drawing the rest from reference TRBV5-1 and TRBJ1-2, the complete variable domain is KAGVTQTPRYLIKTRGQQVTLSCSPISGHRSVSWYQQTPGQGLQFLFEYFSETQRNKGNFPGRFSGRQFSNSRSEMNVSTLELGDSALYLCASSLDVNTFHYGYTFGSGTRLTVV.

The chain couples TRBV12-3 or TRBV12-4 to TRBJ1-4; TCRdb gives TRBD1 as the D gene, but with no DNA this cannot be confirmed. This CDR3 has 14 amino acids. This chain's CDR3 is CASSFSGSGEKLFF.

This chain uses TRBV12-3 or TRBV12-4 with TRBJ1-1; TCRdb lists TRBD1, though no DNA is available to test this call. The CDR3 extends over 13 amino acids. The CDR3 sequence: CASSPAGSTEAFF.

The chain recombines TRBV20-1 with TRBJ2-7; TCRdb proposes TRBD2, but this gene call is untestable without DNA. The CDR3 covers 15 residues. From germline, CDR1 is DFQATT and CDR2 SNEGSKA (reference sequence). CDR3 in amino acids: CSAWGPAGSSYEQYF.

The chain couples TRBV5-1 to TRBJ1-2; TCRdb returns TRBD1, unconfirmable since there is no DNA. The CDR3 covers 14 residues. Germline CDR1 and CDR2: SGHRS and YFSETQ. CDR3: CASSLNPDGYGYTF.

The chain is built from TRBV20-1 and TRBJ1-5; TCRdb proposes TRBD1, but this gene call is untestable without DNA. Germline CDR1 reads DFQATT; CDR2 reads SNEGSKA (reference sequence). CDR3 length: 12 residues. The CDR3 is CSAQSGDQPQHF.

The rearrangement uses TRBV20-1 and TRBJ1-1; the TCRdb call, TRBD1, lacks DNA for checking. The CDR3 consists of 11 residues. CDR1 DFQATT and CDR2 SNEGSKA come from the germline V gene (reference sequence). CDR3 protein: CSVRGNTEAFF.

The rearrangement uses TRBV20-1 and TRBJ1-1; the D gene TCRdb calls, TRBD1, cannot be checked with no DNA. Germline V CDR1 and CDR2: DFQATT, SNEGSKA (reference sequence). The CDR3 contains 14 residues. CDR3: CSASKVVPNTEAFF.

The CDR3: CASSLSFQETQYF. The chain carries TRBV11-2 and TRBJ2-5. Looked up from germline, CDR1 is SGHAT and CDR2 is FQNNGV. This CDR3 comprises 13 residues.

The chain carries TRBV7-8 and TRBJ2-1; TCRdb gives TRBD1 as the D gene, but with no DNA this cannot be confirmed. The CDR3 totals 14 residues. Germline V lookup: CDR1 SGHVS, CDR2 FQNEAQ. This CDR3 reads CASSLDRGLGEQFF. Looking up the rest from reference TRBV7-8 and TRBJ2-1 gives the full variable domain: GAGVSQSPRYKVAKRGQDVALRCDPISGHVSLFWYQQALGQGPEFLTYFQNEAQLDKSGLPSDRFFAERPEGSVSTLKIQRTQQEDSAVYLCASSLDRGLGEQFFGPGTRLTVL.

V usage is TRBV7-2 and J usage is TRBJ1-5; TCRdb names TRBD1, which stays unverified in the absence of DNA. The CDR3 sequence is 14 residues long. Germline CDR1 SGHTA, CDR2 FQGNSA. CDR3 amino acids: CASSFGAGWPPQHF.

The CDR3 is CASSLGARDRKSF. The V call is TRBV11-3, the J call TRBJ2-1; TCRdb selects TRBD1, and the lack of DNA leaves this call unchecked. Per germline, CDR1 SGHNT and CDR2 YENEEA. The CDR3 length is 13 residues.

The rearrangement joins TRBV28 to TRBJ2-1; TCRdb outputs TRBD1, but without DNA this stays unchecked. Germline V CDR1 and CDR2: MDHEN, SYDVKM. The CDR3 runs to 15 residues. The CDR3 sequence: CASSLSGQGAHEQFF.

The V gene is TRBV20-1, the J gene TRBJ2-3. The CDR3 loop spans 14 amino acids. Germline V gene lookup returns CDR1 DFQATT and CDR2 SNEGSKA (reference sequence). The CDR3 sequence is CSARRGGSTDTQYF.

V and J are TRBV18 and TRBJ2-7; TCRdb returns TRBD1, unconfirmable since there is no DNA. The germline V gene encodes CDR1 KGHSH and CDR2 LQKENI. This CDR3 has 14 amino acids. The CDR3: CASSPTPPGAEQYF.